This T cell receptor (beta chain) was sequenced during a study of cytomegalovirus exposure and HLA in healthy donors. The PCR employed 60 Vbeta primers together with 13 Jbeta primers. Generated by immunoSEQ multiplex PCR, the TCRdb table keeps only in-frame clones and is missing some. This sample has roughly 180,000 clones, with roughly 80% found just once. Germline CDR1 reads SGHRS; CDR2 reads YFSETQ. This CDR3 contains 16 residues. V was pared by 0 bases and J by 4 bases, with 7 bases of the junction left unmatched. The receptor was isolated from a man under 40 in good health and CMV-seronegative. Sequenced material: PBMCs. The genes are TRBV5-1 and TRBJ2-7, with 10 nucleotides matching TRBD2. The CDR3 loop reads CASSLDPGTSAYEQYF. The CDR3 bases are TGCGCCAGCAGCTTGGATCCCGGGACTAGCGCATACGAGCAGTACTTC.